This T cell receptor beta chain was retrieved from a study of control samples from healthy donors and cancer patients. Repertoires were generated with immunoSEQ multiplex PCR, while TCRdb's copy carries only in-frame clones and drops some. The table records 55,000 to 85,000 clones, 85% to 90% of them present only once. The CDR3 covers 13 residues. V lost 8 bases to trimming and J lost 1 base; unmatched junction nucleotides: 7. In germline, CDR1 is SQVTM, CDR2 ANQGSEA. The gene calls are TRBV29-1 and TRBJ2-5; 7 bases line up with TRBD2. This sequence originates from a man in his sixties with lung cancer. Material: PBMCs. The CDR3 coding sequence is TGCAGCTCGCTGACGGGGGGCCAAGAGACCCAGTACTTC. As protein: CSSLTGGQETQYF.